One sample yielded the 9 T cell receptor beta chains listed below, sequenced in a study of T cells after posttransplantation cyclophosphamide. Produced via immunoSEQ multiplex PCR; TCRdb's table is partial and in-frame only. Recorded here are tens of thousands of clones, with no singletons, and the ten leading clones hold 4% to 5.5%. Sequencing was performed on PBMCs. The source of these receptors is a woman in her fifties or sixties in good health and a related stem cell transplant donor.

This clone has a count of ten or more. The rearrangement joins TRBV5-1 to TRBJ1-1; TRBD1 aligns across 7 bases. V trimming: 4 bases; J trimming: 9 bases; junction bases outside the gene matches: 3. This CDR3 spans 11 amino acids. In germline, CDR1 is SGHRS, CDR2 YFSETQ. CDR3 residues: CASSGGQQAFF. The CDR3 region has the DNA TGCGCCAGCAGCGGGGGACAGCAAGCTTTCTTT.

This clone came up a few times. The junction departs from germline at one end; a sequencing error may be responsible. The chain recombines TRBV2 with TRBJ2-2, with 7 bases identical to TRBD1. Looked up from germline, CDR1 is SNHLY and CDR2 is FYNNEI. The CDR3 consists of 12 residues. CDR3 loop: CASIGTERGAVF. In DNA form, the CDR3 reads TGTGCCAGCATCGGGACAGAACGGGGAGCTGTTTTT.

The table lists this clone with many counts. The V gene is TRBV6-6, the J gene TRBJ2-7, with 8 bases matching TRBD2. CDR3 length equals 15 residues. The germline V gene has CDR1 MNHNY and CDR2 SVGAGI (reference sequence). V lost 1 base, J lost 0 bases, and 2 bases stayed unmatched. The chain's CDR3 is CASSYLGLDSYEQYF. CDR3 DNA sequence: TGTGCCAGCAGTTACTTGGGACTAGACTCCTACGAGCAGTACTTC.

This clone showed up many times. The chain couples TRBV19 to TRBJ2-2; possible D gene TRBD1, 6 bases. Per the germline V gene, CDR1 is LNHDA and CDR2 is SQIVND (reference sequence). Trimming shortened V by 7 bases and J by 3 bases, and 18 bases separated the two germline ends. The CDR3 consists of 16 residues. The CDR3 here is CASNNGGRGDTGELFF. In nucleotides, the CDR3 is TGTGCCAGTAATAATGGGGGCCGTGGCGACACCGGGGAGCTGTTTTTT.

This clone has ten or more counts. J is TRBJ2-3 and V is TRBV6-1, with 7 bases identical to TRBD2. Losses at the gene ends were 8 bases for V and 0 bases for J; bases not matched to a gene: 5. From germline, CDR1 is MNHNS and CDR2 SASEGT. The CDR3 sequence is 14 residues long. Written as DNA, the CDR3 is TGTGCCAGCGGGGAGGGAACTAGCACAGATACGCAGTATTTT. This encodes CASGEGTSTDTQYF.

This clone was seen more than once but under ten times. The rearrangement joins TRBV28 to TRBJ2-5; 8 nucleotides align to TRBD2. The V gene's germline CDR1 is MDHEN and CDR2 SYDVKM. V dropped 7 bases and J dropped 4; count of bases not matched to a gene: 11. The CDR3 runs 15 residues. The CDR3 nucleotides are TGTGCCAGCACCCTCGGGGGGGGCCTGGGAGAGACCCAGTACTTC. Translated, it gives CASTLGGGLGETQYF. The whole variable domain, remainder taken from reference TRBV28 and TRBJ2-5, is DVKVTQSSRYLVKRTGEKVFLECVQDMDHENMFWYRQDPGLGLRLIYFSYDVKMKEKGDIPEGYSVSREKKERFSLILESASTNQTSMYLCASTLGGGLGETQYFGPGTRLLVL.

At least ten counts were recorded for this clone. The chain couples TRBV28 to TRBJ1-2; 7 bases are a match to TRBD1. The V gene end was trimmed by 2 bases and the J gene end by 4 bases; junction bases not matched to a gene: 13. CDR1 and CDR2 from the germline V gene are MDHEN and SYDVKM. The CDR3 has 17 residues. CDR3 in amino acids: CASSLSPGTAVSYGYTF. CDR3 bases: TGTGCCAGCAGTTTAAGCCCCGGGACAGCCGTTTCCTATGGCTACACCTTC.

There are a few counts of this clone. The chain carries TRBV2 and TRBJ1-2, with 9 bases lining up with TRBD1. The CDR3 length is 13 residues. Germline-derived CDR1 and CDR2 are SNHLY and FYNNEI. J lost 7 bases, V lost 4 bases, and 4 bases had no gene match. The CDR3 is CASSGTGDRGYTF. CDR3 coding DNA: TGTGCCAGCAGTGGGACAGGGGATCGTGGCTACACCTTC.

This clone was seen repeatedly, ten times or more. This chain connects TRBV14 to TRBJ2-7, with TRBD1 as a possible D gene (6 bases). V lost 0 bases and J 1 base, leaving 13 bases between the germline ends. Germline V gene sequence: CDR1 SGHDN, CDR2 FVKESK. The CDR3 runs 16 residues. The CDR3 DNA sequence: TGTGCCAGCAGCCAAGATTTCCCGGGACAATCCTACGAGCAGTACTTC. Translation: CASSQDFPGQSYEQYF.